These 12 T cell receptor beta chains were all obtained from the same sample, sequenced in a study of shared clonotypes between healthy human individuals. Only in-frame clones appear in the TCRdb table, and some are missing; sequencing was by immunoSEQ multiplex PCR. The table lists fewer than 850,000 clones, roughly 70% of them singletons. Input material: memory CD4+ T cells sorted from blood. Subset meaning: CD45RA-negative fraction. All receptors come from a woman aged 25 to 39 in good health.

The table lists this clone with a count of one. This chain links TRBV6-1 with TRBJ2-7; D not resolved. In germline, CDR1 is MNHNS, CDR2 SASEGT. The CDR3 loop spans 14 amino acids. V dropped 7 bases and J dropped 0 bases, with 13 bases sitting between them. For the CDR3, the DNA is TGTGCCAGCACTGAGGTCGGCGCCTCCTACGAGCAGTACTTC. Amino acids: CASTEVGASYEQYF.

V gene TRBV5-1 combines with J gene TRBJ1-5; D gene uncertain. The V gene lost 3 bases and the J gene lost 3 bases, with 13 bases spanning the gap. This CDR3 is built from 15 residues. CDR1 and CDR2 from the germline V gene are SGHRS and YFSETQ. As DNA, the CDR3 is TGCGCCAGCAGCTCGGCCGGGCAGATCAATCAGCCCCAGCATTTT. Amino acid sequence: CASSSAGQINQPQHF.

This chain joins TRBV2 and TRBJ2-1; D may be TRBD2 (7 bases). Trimming stripped 8 bases from V and 1 base from J, with 12 bases between. Looked up from germline, CDR1 is SNHLY and CDR2 is FYNNEI. CDR3 length equals 14 residues. CDR3 protein: CASPGEGSYNEQFF. In nucleotides, the CDR3 is TGTGCCAGCCCAGGGGAGGGGTCCTACAATGAGCAGTTCTTC.

At least ten counts were recorded for this clone. The rearrangement joins TRBV6-4 to TRBJ1-1; the D gene is possibly TRBD1 (6 bases). The V gene's germline CDR1 is MRHNA and CDR2 SNTAGT. CDR3 size: 16 residues. V lost 7 bases, J lost 3 bases, and 21 bases lay in between. The CDR3 region is CASTPGESGRDTEAFF. CDR3 nucleotides: TGTGCCAGCACCCCAGGGGAATCGGGGAGAGACACTGAAGCTTTCTTT.

The chain combines TRBV5-1 with TRBJ2-7; D remains unclear. The CDR3 has 13 residues. The germline V gene has CDR1 SGHRS and CDR2 YFSETQ. Trimming removed 0 bases at V and 2 bases at J, with 6 bases between. CDR3 protein: CASSLDVTYEQYF. In DNA form, the CDR3 reads TGCGCCAGCAGCTTGGATGTGACCTACGAGCAGTACTTC.

This chain uses TRBV6-4 with TRBJ2-1; no definite D call. This CDR3 has 14 residues. Germline V gene lookup returns CDR1 MRHNA and CDR2 SNTAGT. With 7 bases removed from V and 0 bases from J, the gap between germline ends came to 10 bases. The CDR3 region is CASKVDGSYNEQFF. The CDR3 DNA reads TGTGCCAGCAAAGTGGACGGCTCCTACAATGAGCAGTTCTTC.

This clone was detected ten times or more. The gene calls are TRBV23-1 and TRBJ2-1, with D hard to call. TRBV23-1 is placed among ORFs of uncertain function. Trimming left V 2 bases short and J 8 bases short, with 4 bases between. This CDR3 comprises 11 residues. The CDR3 region has the DNA TGCGCCAGCAGTCAACAGGATGAGCAGTTCTTC. This translates into CASSQQDEQFF.

A note on this clone: In the same sample, other DNA sequences code for this CDR3. V usage is TRBV18 and J usage is TRBJ2-2; TRBD2 is a possible D gene (5 bases). Germline V gene lookup returns CDR1 KGHSH and CDR2 LQKENI. The length of the CDR3 is 14 residues. V was pared by 3 bases and J by 1 base, with 6 bases between. The CDR3 nucleotides read TGTGCCAGCTCACCGGGGAGGAACACCGGGGAGCTGTTTTTT. Translation gives CASSPGRNTGELFF.

This chain links TRBV28 with TRBJ2-7, with 9 bases aligning to TRBD2. V gave up 7 bases and J gave up 0 bases; unmatched junction bases: 4. Germline lookup yields CDR1 MDHEN and CDR2 SYDVKM. The CDR3 is made up of 14 amino acids. DNA of the CDR3: TGTGCCAGCACCCCTAGCGGGAACTCCTACGAGCAGTACTTC. Its protein is CASTPSGNSYEQYF. The full variable domain, with the rest looked up from reference TRBV28 and TRBJ2-7, is DVKVTQSSRYLVKRTGEKVFLECVQDMDHENMFWYRQDPGLGLRLIYFSYDVKMKEKGDIPEGYSVSREKKERFSLILESASTNQTSMYLCASTPSGNSYEQYFGPGTRLTVT.

The CDR3 DNA is TGTGCCAGCAGTTACACACAGGGAAGTGAAAATGGCTACACCTTC. Its protein is CASSYTQGSENGYTF. This rearrangement joins TRBV2 to TRBJ1-2; D might be TRBD1 (6 bases). Germline V CDR1 and CDR2: SNHLY, FYNNEI. The CDR3 is 15 residues long. Trimming left V 5 bases short and J 6 bases short, with 19 bases between.

This clone was seen only a few times. This chain connects TRBV30 to TRBJ1-2, with D maybe TRBD1 (5 bases). The CDR3 is made up of 13 amino acids. V lost 3 bases, J lost 8 bases, and 16 bases lay in between. The germline V gene has CDR1 GTSNPN and CDR2 SVGIG (reference sequence). CDR3 DNA sequence: TGTGCCTGGAGAGTACTCCAGGGAAACGGCTACACCTTC. It is translated as CAWRVLQGNGYTF. Drawing the rest from reference TRBV30 and TRBJ1-2, the complete variable domain is SQTIHQWPATLVQPVGSPLSLECTVEGTSNPNLYWYRQAAGRGLQLLFYSVGIGQISSEVPQNLSASRPQDRQFILSSKKLLLSDSGFYLCAWRVLQGNGYTFGSGTRLTVV.

This chain uses TRBV6-6 with TRBJ2-2; D remains ambiguous. The CDR3 extends over 12 amino acids. Germline values: CDR1 MNHNY, CDR2 SVGAGI (reference sequence). Trimming stripped 6 bases from V and 7 bases from J, with 9 bases between. The CDR3 nucleotides are TGTGCCAGCAGCCCCCGACGCGGGGAGCTGTTTTTT. Translation: CASSPRRGELFF.